Listed below are T cell receptor beta chains from one sample, sequenced in a study of OX40 agonist ivuxolimab in advanced cancers. Some clones are missing from TCRdb's copy, which holds only in-frame ones; the method was immunoSEQ multiplex PCR. The sample shows some 77,000 clones, over 80% of them seen only once. The specimen comprised CD4+ or CD8+ T cells sorted from blood, sampled in a trial of the OX40 agonist ivuxolimab. These receptors were taken from an adult with an advanced solid tumor such as melanoma, head and neck, liver or kidney cancer. The CDR3 runs from the conserved cysteine through the conserved F or W. The D gene is left open where the match is weak. Only some rows state a clone size, as once, few, many or a class for expanded clones.

clone size	V gene	D gene	J gene	CDR3 DNA	CDR3 protein
NA	TRBV27	NA	TRBJ2-5	TGTGCCAGCGGAACGACACGCCAAGAGACCCAGTACTTC	CASGTTRQETQYF
NA	TRBV23-1	NA	TRBJ2-2	TGCGCCAGCACCGCCTGGGGTGGGCCATCGAACACCGGGGAGCTGTTTTTT	CASTAWGGPSNTGELFF
NA	TRBV13	NA	TRBJ1-2	TGTGCCAGCAGCTTACGGGGCCCCTATGGCTACACCTTC	CASSLRGPYGYTF
NA	TRBV6-5	NA	TRBJ2-7	TGTGCCAGCAGTTACCAAAGCATAGGTAACGAGCAGTACTTC	CASSYQSIGNEQYF
NA	TRBV11-2	TRBD2	TRBJ2-3	TGTGCCAGCAGCCTCCTAGCGGGGGGGCTGGAAGATACGCAGTATTTT	CASSLLAGGLEDTQYF
few	TRBV10-3	TRBD1	TRBJ1-5	TGTGCCATCAGTGGGGACAGGGGCAACCAGCCCCAGCATTTT	CAISGDRGNQPQHF
NA	TRBV9	NA	TRBJ2-3	TGTGCCAGCAGCGTATCGAAACAGGATTGGCGCACAGATACGCAGTATTTT	CASSVSKQDWRTDTQYF
NA	TRBV4-1	NA	TRBJ2-5	TGCGCCAGCAGCCAAGATGATTTGGAGGAGGACCAGTACTTC	CASSQDDLEEDQYF
NA	TRBV27	NA	TRBJ2-2	TGTGCCAGCAGTCCTGGGGGGGGCCCCGGGGAGCTGTTTTTT	CASSPGGGPGELFF
once	TRBV5-1	NA	TRBJ2-5	TGCGCCAGCAGCTTGGATATTCAAGAGACCCAGTACTTC	CASSLDIQETQYF
once	TRBV15	TRBD1	TRBJ1-5	TGTGCCACCAGCAGCAACTCCGGGACAGCAAATAAGCCCCAGCATTTT	CATSSNSGTANKPQHF
once	TRBV11-1	NA	TRBJ2-5	TGTGCCAGCAGCTTAACCCCGGAGCAAGAGACCCAGTACTTC	CASSLTPEQETQYF
few	TRBV10-3	NA	TRBJ2-3	TGTGCCATCAGTGACGGGCTGGACACAGATACGCAGTATTTT	CAISDGLDTDTQYF
once	TRBV25-1	NA	TRBJ2-1	TGTGCCAGCGGTCCGGGACCTGGGAATGAGCAGTTCTTC	CASGPGPGNEQFF
NA	TRBV27	NA	TRBJ1-4	TGTGCCAGCAGTTTATCGGGCCCGGGATGGGAACGGATCGAAAAACTGTTTTTT	CASSLSGPGWERIEKLFF
NA	TRBV5-1	NA	TRBJ1-1	TGCGCCAGCAGCACCGGGACCAGAATTGAAGCTTTCTTT	CASSTGTRIEAFF
NA	TRBV11-2	TRBD2	TRBJ2-7	TGTGCTTCCTTGCGCGGGGGATCCTACGAGCAGTACTTC	CASLRGGSYEQYF
NA	TRBV11-2	NA	TRBJ1-6	TGTGCCAGCAGCTTAGACGCGGGGCCTTGCCACTTT	CASSLDAGPCHF
NA	TRBV30	NA	TRBJ2-7	TGTGCCTGGAGACAGGGCGAGCAGTACTTC	CAWRQGEQYF
once	TRBV6-1	NA	TRBJ2-5	TGTGCCAGCAGTGAATATGGCTTCGGAGAAGAGACCCAGTACTTC	CASSEYGFGEETQYF
NA	TRBV9	TRBD2	TRBJ2-2	TGTGCCAGCAGCGCGGCTAGCGGGGGGGCAGGGGAGCTGTTTTTT	CASSAASGGAGELFF
once	TRBV5-1	TRBD1	TRBJ1-2	TGCGCCAGCAGGGATGGGACAGGCAACTATGGCTACACCTTC	CASRDGTGNYGYTF
once	TRBV5-1	NA	TRBJ1-3	TGCGCCAGCAGCTTAAGAACACCTGGAAACACCATATATTTT	CASSLRTPGNTIYF
NA	TRBV9	NA	TRBJ1-1	TGTGCCAGCAGCGTAGCCGGAATGAACACTGAAGCTTTCTTT	CASSVAGMNTEAFF
NA	TRBV27	TRBD2	TRBJ2-3	TGTGCCAGCGGTGATACTAGCGGGAAAAGCACAGATACGCAGTATTTT	CASGDTSGKSTDTQYF
NA	TRBV4-1	TRBD2	TRBJ2-7	TGCGCCAGCAGCCATCCCGGCGAGGGCGGACTAGCGGGGGGACCCTCCTACGAGCAGTACTTC	CASSHPGEGGLAGGPSYEQYF
NA	TRBV5-4	TRBD1	TRBJ2-2	TGTGCCAGCAGCGGTGGGGACAGGAACACCGGGGAGCTGTTTTTT	CASSGGDRNTGELFF